This is a list of T cell receptor beta chains from one sample in a study of T-cell reconstitution after alpha-beta-depleted transplantation in children. TCRdb re-derived calls from the PCR reads in MiXCR, one entry per CDR3 protein. The table shows about 980,000 distinct CDR3 sequences, with roughly 29% occurring only once. Specimen: PBMCs, mostly from graft donor cells, collected 360 days after TCRalphabeta/CD19-depleted stem cell transplant. The source is a boy in the first two years of life who had a stem cell transplant for SCID, so the T cells may come from the graft donor. CDR3s include the opening cysteine and the closing phenylalanine or tryptophan. D genes are given only for firm matches. Clone size is stated in some rows and not others, as once, few, many or a class when expanded.

cdr3_aa	cdr3_nt	clone_size	cdr3_length	v_call	j_call	d_call
CASSLPRQSHNEQFF	TGTGCCAGCAGCTTGCCCAGACAGAGTCACAATGAGCAGTTCTTC	few	15	TRBV5-6	TRBJ2-1	-
CASSHGGGVNTGELFF	TGCGCCAGCAGCCATGGTGGCGGGGTGAACACCGGGGAGCTGTTTTTT	few	16	TRBV4-1	TRBJ2-2	-
CSAARDGTRYEQYF	TGCAGTGCGGCCCGGGACGGAACCCGCTACGAGCAGTACTTC	-	14	TRBV20-1	TRBJ2-7	-
CASSLEGLVTDTQYF	TGCGCCAGCAGCTTAGAAGGGCTAGTCACAGATACGCAGTATTTT	-	15	TRBV5-1	TRBJ2-3	-
CASSYSAGGLPLNTGELFF	TGTGCCAGCAGTTACTCTGCGGGGGGCCTCCCATTGAACACCGGGGAGCTGTTTTTT	few	19	TRBV6-5	TRBJ2-2	TRBD2
CSVRTSVYEQYF	TGCAGCGTTAGGACTAGCGTCTACGAGCAGTACTTC	many	12	TRBV29-1	TRBJ2-7	TRBD2
CSADTGTAYEQCF	TGCAGTGCCGATACCGGGACAGCCTACGAGCAGTGCTTC	-	13	TRBV20-1	TRBJ2-7	TRBD1
CASTDRTGLAFF	TGTGCCAGCACCGACCGGACAGGGTTAGCTTTCTTT	-	12	TRBV3-1	TRBJ1-1	TRBD1
CASSRSLGGGDPDTQYF	TGTGCCAGCAGCCGTTCACTTGGCGGGGGGGACCCAGATACGCAGTATTTT	-	17	TRBV4-2	TRBJ2-3	TRBD2
CASSQALAVTDTQYF	TGCGCCAGCAGCCAAGCGCTAGCGGTCACAGATACGCAGTATTTT	-	15	TRBV4-3	TRBJ2-3	TRBD2
CSARGQTGGTEAFF	TGCAGTGCTAGAGGTCAGACAGGGGGCACTGAAGCTTTCTTT	few	14	TRBV20-1	TRBJ1-1	TRBD1
CASRSRGDTQYF	TGTGCCAGCCGATCCCGGGGAGATACGCAGTATTTT	few	12	TRBV6-5	TRBJ2-3	-
CATSRDPGSRNEQFF	TGTGCCACCAGCAGAGATCCTGGTAGCCGCAATGAGCAGTTCTTC	few	15	TRBV15	TRBJ2-1	-
CASRPRETQYF	TGTGCCAGCAGACCAAGGGAGACCCAGTACTTC	few	11	TRBV2	TRBJ2-5	-
CSASKGAGVNTGELFF	TGCAGTGCTAGCAAGGGAGCGGGGGTGAACACCGGGGAGCTGTTTTTT	few	16	TRBV20-1	TRBJ2-2	TRBD2
CASSLATGAVRGYTF	TGCGCCAGCAGCTTGGCGACAGGGGCGGTGAGGGGCTACACCTTC	once	15	TRBV5-1	TRBJ1-2	TRBD1
CASSLDRGQRTGELFF	TGTGCCAGCAGCCTAGACAGGGGGCAGAGGACCGGGGAGCTGTTTTTT	-	16	TRBV6-1	TRBJ2-2	TRBD1
CASGSGQGEDTEAFF	TGTGCTAGTGGTTCGGGACAGGGGGAGGACACTGAAGCTTTCTTT	few	15	TRBV12-5	TRBJ1-1	TRBD1
CASSRGLAGGTQYF	TGTGCCAGCAGCCGCGGGCTAGCGGGGGGGACCCAGTACTTC	-	14	TRBV3-1	TRBJ2-5	TRBD2
CASNSYNEQFF	TGCGCCAGCAACTCCTACAATGAGCAGTTCTTC	few	11	TRBV5-1	TRBJ2-1	-
CASSPARAYNEQFF	TGTGCCAGCTCACCGGCTAGAGCCTACAATGAGCAGTTCTTC	-	14	TRBV18	TRBJ2-1	-
CASSVDIGGASGTEAFF	TGTGCCAGCAGCGTAGATATTGGGGGCGCGAGCGGCACTGAAGCTTTCTTT	few	17	TRBV9	TRBJ1-1	-